The rows below give T cell receptor beta chains drawn from one sample of a study of cytomegalovirus exposure and HLA in healthy donors. Using immunoSEQ multiplex PCR, the repertoire was profiled, and TCRdb retains in-frame clones only, with some absent. The profile covers over 150,000 clones, with 86% appearing a single time and 20% to 25% taken by the ten largest. Sequenced sample: PBMCs. The receptors originated from a man younger than 35 in good health and CMV-seropositive. The CDR3 runs from the conserved cysteine through the conserved F or W. The D gene is left open where the match is weak. Where a row states a size, it is once, few, many or the class of an expanded clone; other rows omit it.

- TRBD2 TRBJ2-3 TRBV13 CASSPIGSGGTTDTQYF TGTGCCAGCAGCCCCATAGGGAGCGGGGGAACCACAGATACGCAGTATTTT
- - TRBJ1-1 TRBV4-2 CASSPGGTEAFF TGTGCCAGCAGCCCGGGGGGGACTGAAGCTTTCTTT
- TRBD1 TRBJ2-7 TRBV5-6 CASSPPRDRTYEQYF TGTGCCAGCAGCCCCCCCCGGGACAGGACTTACGAGCAGTACTTC
- - TRBJ2-5 TRBV7-6 CASSLWQGSKETQYF TGTGCCAGCAGCCTCTGGCAGGGCTCAAAAGAGACCCAGTACTTC
- - TRBJ2-1 TRBV27 CASIHGSSYNEQFF TGTGCCAGCATACACGGGAGCTCCTACAATGAGCAGTTCTTC
- TRBD1 TRBJ2-3 TRBV27 CASSHGTGPSTDTQYF TGTGCCAGCAGCCACGGGACAGGGCCTAGCACAGATACGCAGTATTTT
- - TRBJ2-1 TRBV4-3 CASSQDSEPPSNEQFF TGCGCCAGCAGCCAAGATTCTGAACCGCCGAGCAATGAGCAGTTCTTC
- - TRBJ2-5 TRBV15 CATSRDRGAGETQYF TGTGCCACCAGCAGAGATCGGGGGGCCGGAGAGACCCAGTACTTC
- TRBD1 TRBJ1-2 TRBV30 CAWRTGDRVGYGYTF TGTGCCTGGAGAACCGGGGACAGGGTGGGGTATGGCTACACCTTC
- TRBD1 TRBJ1-2 TRBV5-6 CASSSTGDYGYTF TGTGCCAGCAGCTCAACAGGGGACTATGGCTACACCTTC
once - TRBJ1-2 TRBV6-5 CASSYSGDYGYTF TGTGCCAGCAGTTACTCAGGGGACTATGGCTACACCTTC
- TRBD2 TRBJ2-5 TRBV7-2 CASSLGSGGETQYF TGTGCCAGCAGCTTAGGGTCGGGGGGAGAGACCCAGTACTTC
- TRBD2 TRBJ2-1 TRBV5-1 CASSREGGEQFF TGCGCCAGCTCCCGGGAGGGTGGTGAGCAGTTCTTC
- TRBD2 TRBJ2-3 TRBV11-2 CASSGGTSGMADTQYF TGTGCCAGCAGCGGAGGGACTAGCGGGATGGCAGATACGCAGTATTTT
- TRBD1 TRBJ1-4 TRBV9 CASSPRTGGNEKLFF TGTGCCAGCAGCCCTCGGACAGGGGGCAATGAAAAACTGTTTTTT
- - TRBJ1-1 TRBV6-5 CASRFDRSSNTEAFF TGTGCCAGCAGATTTGACAGGAGTTCGAACACTGAAGCTTTCTTT
- TRBD2 TRBJ2-7 TRBV4-3 CASSQDLTSGSPSYEQYF TGCGCCAGCAGCCAAGATCTGACTAGCGGGAGCCCTTCCTACGAGCAGTACTTC
- TRBD1 TRBJ2-5 TRBV11-3 CASSYGTGETQYF TGTGCCAGCAGTTACGGGACAGGGGAGACCCAGTACTTC
- - TRBJ2-7 TRBV6-5 CASSEQGLSYEQYF TGTGCCAGCAGTGAACAGGGCCTCTCCTACGAGCAGTACTTC
- TRBD1 TRBJ1-2 TRBV5-1 CASSSTGDTLRNYGYTF TGCGCCAGCAGCTCTACAGGGGACACTTTGAGGAACTATGGCTACACCTTC
- TRBD2 TRBJ2-3 TRBV27 CASSPLAGESDTQYF TGTGCCAGCAGTCCCTTAGCGGGAGAGTCGGATACGCAGTATTTT
- - TRBJ2-3 TRBV11-2 CASSPGGTAADTQYF TGTGCCAGCAGCCCCGGAGGGACAGCAGCAGATACGCAGTATTTT
- TRBD1 TRBJ1-2 TRBV19 CASDEPRTGGYGYTF TGTGCCAGCGATGAACCTCGGACAGGGGGCTATGGCTACACCTTC
- TRBD1 TRBJ1-1 TRBV5-6 CASSLLDRGTEAFF TGTGCCAGCAGCTTACTGGACAGGGGGACTGAAGCTTTCTTT
- - TRBJ1-1 TRBV12-5 CASGLPHRENTEAFF TGTGCTAGTGGTTTGCCCCATAGGGAGAATACTGAAGCTTTCTTT
- - TRBJ2-5 TRBV4-1 CASSHTPEGPTLQETQYF TGCGCCAGCAGCCACACCCCCGAGGGTCCAACCCTCCAAGAGACCCAGTACTTC
- - TRBJ2-7 TRBV5-1 CASSLFGVPYEQYF TGCGCCAGCAGCTTGTTCGGGGTCCCCTACGAGCAGTACTTC
- - TRBJ1-4 TRBV9 CASSVDSKPNEKLFF TGTGCCAGCAGCGTCGACAGTAAACCGAATGAAAAACTGTTTTTT
- TRBD2 TRBJ2-3 TRBV5-1 CASSLSRGGRADTQYF TGCGCCAGCAGCTTGTCGCGCGGGGGGCGTGCAGATACGCAGTATTTT
- TRBD1 TRBJ1-5 TRBV4-1 CASSPYSGTVSNQPQHF TGCGCCAGCAGCCCCTACTCCGGGACAGTTAGCAATCAGCCCCAGCATTTT
- - TRBJ2-1 TRBV2 CASTDLDRKRDEQFF TGTGCCAGCACCGACCTAGACAGGAAGAGGGATGAGCAGTTCTTC
- - TRBJ2-7 TRBV6-1 CASSESPGGEQYF TGTGCCAGCAGTGAATCGCCCGGGGGCGAGCAGTACTTC
- - TRBJ1-1 TRBV19 CASRKRDPRTEAFF TGTGCCAGTAGGAAGCGGGATCCCCGGACTGAAGCTTTCTTT
- TRBD1 TRBJ1-1 TRBV5-1 CASSSTGGPEAFF TGCGCCAGCAGCTCGACAGGGGGCCCTGAAGCTTTCTTT
- TRBD2 TRBJ2-2 TRBV19 CASSVRFSGLAGKTGELFF TGTGCCAGTAGTGTCCGATTTTCCGGACTAGCGGGAAAGACCGGGGAGCTGTTTTTT
- - TRBJ1-5 TRBV19 CASSMKGDINQPQHF TGTGCCAGTAGTATGAAAGGGGATATCAATCAGCCCCAGCATTTT
- - TRBJ1-1 TRBV28 CASSGGDTEAFF TGTGCCAGCAGTGGGGGGGACACTGAAGCTTTCTTT
- TRBD1 TRBJ2-3 TRBV5-1 CASSLAGGTGDTQYF TGCGCCAGCAGCTTGGCCGGCGGGACAGGGGATACGCAGTATTTT
- TRBD2 TRBJ2-2 TRBV7-9 CASSFPGLENTGELFF TGTGCCAGCAGCTTCCCCGGACTAGAAAACACCGGGGAGCTGTTTTTT
- - TRBJ2-7 TRBV9 CASSAPMGQPQDEQYF TGTGCCAGCAGCGCCCCTATGGGTCAACCTCAGGACGAGCAGTACTTC